This T cell receptor (beta chain) was documented in a study of T cell repertoires in cytomegalovirus infection (dated by TCRdb to between 2019 and 2020). For the wider study: Because public TCR beta signatures pointed to carriage of CMV infection together with the matching HLA type, the HLA type of each donor mattered for the analysis.

The investigation overall reported the following: The ex vivo response was dominated by HLA-C-restricted CMV-specific TCR beta clonotypes, which also provided the single most frequent clonotype in two of eight donors. Cumulative frequency of public TCR beta family members discriminated carriers of CMV infection plus the relevant HLA type in this cohort and an independent roughly 320-donor cohort.

A distance of 11 bases separates the germline ends of V and J, which lose 0 bases and 2 bases respectively. Spanning cysteine to phenylalanine, the CDR3 consists of 16 amino acids. Only the CDR3 portion is preserved as DNA: 48 bases, with reading frame beginning at the first base. CDR1 is given as LNHDA and CDR2 as SQIVND, both from the germline V gene (reference sequence). The sample was run on an Illumina HiSeq 1500. The public reads were reanalyzed by TCRdb: fastp trimming at Q25, MiXCR alignment, in-frame beta chains only. Merged by CDR3 protein, the rows form single entries marked with the most common genes and DNA. The table for this sample lists approximately 150,000 distinct CDR3 sequences; roughly 6% of them were counted only once. In total, the top ten clones hold roughly 18% of the sample. This clonotype was detected many times. Its target antigen remains unknown. Per-base qualities were not stored, and no clone one base away is much larger.

Input material: PBMCs. The rearranged segments are TRBV19 and TRBJ2-1; confidence is insufficient to name the D gene. The TCR comes from a human donor in good health (CMV status not recorded). Some clones in this sample may be carry-over from other donors' samples. The nucleotide sequence is TGTGCCAGTAGTATAGAGGGCAGATTAGCCTACAATGAGCAGTTCTTC. This codes for CASSIEGRLAYNEQFF.